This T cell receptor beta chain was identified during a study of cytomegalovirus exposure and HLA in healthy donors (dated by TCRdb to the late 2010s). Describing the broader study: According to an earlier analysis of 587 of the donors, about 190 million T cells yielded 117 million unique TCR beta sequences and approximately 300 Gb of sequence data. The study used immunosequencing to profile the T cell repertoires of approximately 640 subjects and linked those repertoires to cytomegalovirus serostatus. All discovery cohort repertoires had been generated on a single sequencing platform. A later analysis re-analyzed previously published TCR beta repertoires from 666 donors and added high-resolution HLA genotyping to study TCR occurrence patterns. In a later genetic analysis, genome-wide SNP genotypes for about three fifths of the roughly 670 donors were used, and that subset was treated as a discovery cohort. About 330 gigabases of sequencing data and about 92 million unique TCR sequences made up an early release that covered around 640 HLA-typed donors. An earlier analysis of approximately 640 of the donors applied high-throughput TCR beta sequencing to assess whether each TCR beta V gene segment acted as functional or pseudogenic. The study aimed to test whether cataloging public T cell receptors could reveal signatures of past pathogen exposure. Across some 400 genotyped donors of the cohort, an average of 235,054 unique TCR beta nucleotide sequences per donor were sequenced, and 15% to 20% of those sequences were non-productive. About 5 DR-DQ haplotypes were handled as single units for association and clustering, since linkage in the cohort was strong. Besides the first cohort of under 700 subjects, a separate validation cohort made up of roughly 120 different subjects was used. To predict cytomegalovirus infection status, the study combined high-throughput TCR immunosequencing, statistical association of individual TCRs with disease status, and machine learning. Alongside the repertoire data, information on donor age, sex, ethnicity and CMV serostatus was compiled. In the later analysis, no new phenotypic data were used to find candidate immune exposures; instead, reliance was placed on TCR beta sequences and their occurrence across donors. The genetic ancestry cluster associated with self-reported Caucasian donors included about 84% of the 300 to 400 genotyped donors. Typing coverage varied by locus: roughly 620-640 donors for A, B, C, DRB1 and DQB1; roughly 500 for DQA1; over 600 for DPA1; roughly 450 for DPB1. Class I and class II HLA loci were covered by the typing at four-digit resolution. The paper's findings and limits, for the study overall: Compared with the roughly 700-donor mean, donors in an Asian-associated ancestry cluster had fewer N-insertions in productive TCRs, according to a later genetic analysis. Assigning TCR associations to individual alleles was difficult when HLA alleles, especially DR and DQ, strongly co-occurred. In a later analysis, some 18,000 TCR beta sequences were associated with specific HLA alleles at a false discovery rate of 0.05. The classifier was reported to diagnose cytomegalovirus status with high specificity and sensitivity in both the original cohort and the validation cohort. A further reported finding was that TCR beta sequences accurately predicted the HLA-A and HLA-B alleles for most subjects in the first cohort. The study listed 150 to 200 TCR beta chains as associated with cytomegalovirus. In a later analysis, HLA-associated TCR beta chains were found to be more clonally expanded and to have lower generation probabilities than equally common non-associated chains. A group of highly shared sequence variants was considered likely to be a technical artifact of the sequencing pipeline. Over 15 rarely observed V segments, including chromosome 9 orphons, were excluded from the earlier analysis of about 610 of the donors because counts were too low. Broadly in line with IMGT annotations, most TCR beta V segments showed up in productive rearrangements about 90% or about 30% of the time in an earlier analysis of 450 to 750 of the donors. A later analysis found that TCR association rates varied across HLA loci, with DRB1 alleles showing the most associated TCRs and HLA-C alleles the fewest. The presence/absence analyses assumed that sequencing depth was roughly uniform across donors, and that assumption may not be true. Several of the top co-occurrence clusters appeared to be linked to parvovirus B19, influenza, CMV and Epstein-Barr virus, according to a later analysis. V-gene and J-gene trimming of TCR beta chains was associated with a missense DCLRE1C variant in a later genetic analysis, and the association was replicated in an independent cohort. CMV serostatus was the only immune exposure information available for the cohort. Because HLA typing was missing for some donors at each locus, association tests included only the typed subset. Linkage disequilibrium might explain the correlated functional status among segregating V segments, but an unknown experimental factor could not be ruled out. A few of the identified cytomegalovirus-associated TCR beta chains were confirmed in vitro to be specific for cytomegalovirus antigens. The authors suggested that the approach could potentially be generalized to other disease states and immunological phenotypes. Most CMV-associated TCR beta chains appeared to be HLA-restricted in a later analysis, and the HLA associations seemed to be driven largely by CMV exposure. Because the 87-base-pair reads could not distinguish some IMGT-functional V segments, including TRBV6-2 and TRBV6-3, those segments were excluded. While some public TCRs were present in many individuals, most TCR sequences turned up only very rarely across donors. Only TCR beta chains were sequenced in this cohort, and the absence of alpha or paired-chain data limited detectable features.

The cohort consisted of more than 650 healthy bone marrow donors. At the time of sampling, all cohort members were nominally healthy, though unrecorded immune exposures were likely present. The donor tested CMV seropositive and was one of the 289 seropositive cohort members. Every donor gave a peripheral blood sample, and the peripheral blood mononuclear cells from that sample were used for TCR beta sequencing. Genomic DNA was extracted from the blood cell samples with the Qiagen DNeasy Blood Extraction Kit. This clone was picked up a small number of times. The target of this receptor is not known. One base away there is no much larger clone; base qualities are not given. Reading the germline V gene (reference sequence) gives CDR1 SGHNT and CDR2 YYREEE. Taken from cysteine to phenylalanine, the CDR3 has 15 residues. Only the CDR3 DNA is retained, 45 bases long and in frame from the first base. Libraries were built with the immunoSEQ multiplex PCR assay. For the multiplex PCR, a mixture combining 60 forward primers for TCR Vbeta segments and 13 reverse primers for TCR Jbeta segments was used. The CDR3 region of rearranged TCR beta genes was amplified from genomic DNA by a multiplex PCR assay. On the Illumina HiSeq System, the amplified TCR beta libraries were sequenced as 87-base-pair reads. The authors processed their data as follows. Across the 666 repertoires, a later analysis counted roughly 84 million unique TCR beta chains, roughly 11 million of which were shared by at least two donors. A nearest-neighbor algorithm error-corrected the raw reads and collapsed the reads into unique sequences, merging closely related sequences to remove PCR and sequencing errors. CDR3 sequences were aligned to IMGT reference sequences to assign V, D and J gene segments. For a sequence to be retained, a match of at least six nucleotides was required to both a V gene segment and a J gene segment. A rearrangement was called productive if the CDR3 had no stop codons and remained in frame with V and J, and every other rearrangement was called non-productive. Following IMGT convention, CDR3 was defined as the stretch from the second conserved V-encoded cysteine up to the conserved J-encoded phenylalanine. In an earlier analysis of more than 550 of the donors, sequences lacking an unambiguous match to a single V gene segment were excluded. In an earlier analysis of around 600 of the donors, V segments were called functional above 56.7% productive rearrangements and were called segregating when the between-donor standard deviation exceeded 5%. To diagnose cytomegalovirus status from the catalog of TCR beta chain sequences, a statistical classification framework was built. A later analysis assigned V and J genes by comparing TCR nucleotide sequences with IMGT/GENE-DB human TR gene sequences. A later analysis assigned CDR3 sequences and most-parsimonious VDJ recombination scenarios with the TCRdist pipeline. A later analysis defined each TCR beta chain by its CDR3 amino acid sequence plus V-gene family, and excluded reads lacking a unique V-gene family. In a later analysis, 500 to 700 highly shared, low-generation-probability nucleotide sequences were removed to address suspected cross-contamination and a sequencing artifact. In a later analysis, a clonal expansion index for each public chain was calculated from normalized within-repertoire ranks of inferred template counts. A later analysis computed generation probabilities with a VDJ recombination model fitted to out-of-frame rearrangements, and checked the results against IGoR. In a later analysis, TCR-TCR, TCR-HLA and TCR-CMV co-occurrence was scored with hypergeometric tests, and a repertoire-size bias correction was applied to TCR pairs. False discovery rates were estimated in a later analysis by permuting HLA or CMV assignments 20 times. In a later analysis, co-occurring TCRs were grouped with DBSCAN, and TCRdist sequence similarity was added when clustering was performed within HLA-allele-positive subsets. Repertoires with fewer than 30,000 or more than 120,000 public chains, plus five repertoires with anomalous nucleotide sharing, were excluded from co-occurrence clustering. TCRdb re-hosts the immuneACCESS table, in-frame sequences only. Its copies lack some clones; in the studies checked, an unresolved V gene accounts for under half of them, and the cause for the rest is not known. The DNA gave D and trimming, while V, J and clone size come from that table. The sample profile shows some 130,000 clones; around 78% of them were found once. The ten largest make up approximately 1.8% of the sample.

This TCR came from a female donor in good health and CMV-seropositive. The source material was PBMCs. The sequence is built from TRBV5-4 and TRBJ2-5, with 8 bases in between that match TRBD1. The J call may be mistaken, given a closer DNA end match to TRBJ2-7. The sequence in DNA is TGTGCCAGCAGCCCCGGACAGGGTAACTCCTACGAGCAGTACTTC. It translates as CASSPGQGNSYEQYF.